This T cell receptor (beta chain) came from a study of shared clonotypes between healthy human individuals. At the level of the study: The study enrolled two women and a few men aged 18 to 49.

Whole-study results and caveats: Clonotype sharing among donors was expected to depend on sequencing depth. Specimens sampled were limited to blood, with tissue repertoires likely differing. Generally, naive subsets came out with larger estimated richness than memory subsets.

The CDR3 totals 13 residues. CDR1 is SNHLY and CDR2 is FYNNEI in the germline V gene. With 6 bases clipped from V and 6 bases from J, the junction kept 6 bases outside the gene matches. Clones were sequenced by immunoSEQ multiplex PCR, and TCRdb holds only the in-frame ones, with some missing. This table holds 2,500,000 or so clones, more than 80% found once. Regarding this clone: What it binds is unknown.

Input material: naive CD4+ T cells sorted from blood. Sample subset: CD45RA+ positively selected. This sequence joins TRBV2 and TRBJ2-7; 9 bases align to TRBD2. This TCR came from a man in his late teens or twenties in good health. CDR3 in DNA: TGTGCCAGCAGCCCGGGACTAGCTGGCGAGCAGTACTTC. This sequence encodes CASSPGLAGEQYF. The whole variable domain, filled in from reference TRBV2 and TRBJ2-7, reads EPEVTQTPSHQVTQMGQEVILRCVPISNHLYFYWYRQILGQKVEFLVSFYNNEISEKSEIFDDQFSVERPDGSNFTLKIRSTKLEDSAMYFCASSPGLAGEQYFGPGTRLTVT.